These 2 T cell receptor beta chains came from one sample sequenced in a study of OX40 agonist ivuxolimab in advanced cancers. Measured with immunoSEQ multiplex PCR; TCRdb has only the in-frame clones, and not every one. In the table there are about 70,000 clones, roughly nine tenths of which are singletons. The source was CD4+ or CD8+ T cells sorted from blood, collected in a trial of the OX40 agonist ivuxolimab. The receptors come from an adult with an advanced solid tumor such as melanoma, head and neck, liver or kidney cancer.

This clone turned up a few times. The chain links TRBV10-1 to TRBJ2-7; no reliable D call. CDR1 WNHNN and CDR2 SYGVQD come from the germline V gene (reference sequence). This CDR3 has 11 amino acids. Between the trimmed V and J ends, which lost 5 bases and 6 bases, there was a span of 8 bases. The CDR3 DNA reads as TGCGCCAGCAGTCCGGGCGGCGAGCAGTACTTC. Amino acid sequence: CASSPGGEQYF.

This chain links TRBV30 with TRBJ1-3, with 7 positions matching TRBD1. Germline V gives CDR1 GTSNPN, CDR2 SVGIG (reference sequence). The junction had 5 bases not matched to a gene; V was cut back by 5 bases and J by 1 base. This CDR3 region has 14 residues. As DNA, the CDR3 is TGTGCCTGGGACAGGGTAGGATCTGGAAACACCATATATTTT. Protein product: CAWDRVGSGNTIYF.